This T cell receptor (beta chain) was identified during a study of blood T cells in healthy people across ages. CDR1 and CDR2 (germline): SQVTM, ANQGSEA. This CDR3 contains 14 residues. For the second PCR, which ran for roughly 7 to 11 cycles, a sample-barcoded 5' primer and a J-beta primer mix were used. A template-switch adaptor containing 12 random nucleotides labeled each cDNA molecule. TCRdb reprocessed the 5' RACE reads via MiXCR and lists one record per CDR3 protein. The repertoire holds some 1.8 million distinct CDR3 sequences, with 35% to 50% as singletons. The material sequenced was blood. The chain carries TRBV29-1 and TRBJ2-7, with D perhaps matching TRBD1 (6 bases). The last part of the DNA fits TRBJ2-5 better; the J call may be wrong. This TCR was sampled from a human donor in good health. The chain's CDR3 is CSVEDQGLSETQYF. Written as DNA, the CDR3 is TGCAGCGTTGAAGATCAGGGGCTCTCTGAGACCCAGTACTTC.